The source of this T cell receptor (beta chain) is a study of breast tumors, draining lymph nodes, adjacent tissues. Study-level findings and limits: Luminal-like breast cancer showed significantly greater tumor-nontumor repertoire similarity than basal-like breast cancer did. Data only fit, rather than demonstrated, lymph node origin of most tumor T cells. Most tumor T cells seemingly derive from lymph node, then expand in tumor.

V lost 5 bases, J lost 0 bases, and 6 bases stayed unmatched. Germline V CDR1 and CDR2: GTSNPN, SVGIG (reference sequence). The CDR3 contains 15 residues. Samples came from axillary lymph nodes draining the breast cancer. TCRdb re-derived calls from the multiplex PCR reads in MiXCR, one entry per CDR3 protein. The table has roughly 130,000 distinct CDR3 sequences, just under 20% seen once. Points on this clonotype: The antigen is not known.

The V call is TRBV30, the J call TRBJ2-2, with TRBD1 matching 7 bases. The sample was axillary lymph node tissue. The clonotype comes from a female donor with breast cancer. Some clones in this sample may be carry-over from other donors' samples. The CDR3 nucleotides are TGTGCCTGGGACGGGACAGTATCGAACACCGGGGAGCTGTTTTTT. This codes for CAWDGTVSNTGELFF.